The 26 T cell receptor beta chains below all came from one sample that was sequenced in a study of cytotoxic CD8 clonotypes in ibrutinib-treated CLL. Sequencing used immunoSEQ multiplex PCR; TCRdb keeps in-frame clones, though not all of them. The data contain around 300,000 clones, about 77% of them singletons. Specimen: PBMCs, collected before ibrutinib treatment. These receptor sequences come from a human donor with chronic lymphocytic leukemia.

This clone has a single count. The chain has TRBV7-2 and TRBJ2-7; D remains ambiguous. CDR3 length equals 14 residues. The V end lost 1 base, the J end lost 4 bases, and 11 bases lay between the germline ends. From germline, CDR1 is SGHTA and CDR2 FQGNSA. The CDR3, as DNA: TGTGCCAGCAGCTTAGGGGTTGTGCTGTACGAGCAGTACTTC. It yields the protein CASSLGVVLYEQYF. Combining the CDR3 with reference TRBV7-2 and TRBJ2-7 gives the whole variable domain GAGVSQSPSNKVTEKGKDVELRCDPISGHTALYWYRQSLGQGLEFLIYFQGNSAPDKSGLPSDRFSAERTGGSVSTLTIQRTQQEDSAVYLCASSLGVVLYEQYFGPGTRLTVT.

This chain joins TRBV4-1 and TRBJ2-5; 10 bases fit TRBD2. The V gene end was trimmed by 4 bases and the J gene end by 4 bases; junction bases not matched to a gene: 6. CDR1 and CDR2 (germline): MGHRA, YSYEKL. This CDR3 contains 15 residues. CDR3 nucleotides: TGCGCCAGCAGCCTTTCCGGGACTAGCGTAGAGACCCAGTACTTC. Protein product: CASSLSGTSVETQYF.

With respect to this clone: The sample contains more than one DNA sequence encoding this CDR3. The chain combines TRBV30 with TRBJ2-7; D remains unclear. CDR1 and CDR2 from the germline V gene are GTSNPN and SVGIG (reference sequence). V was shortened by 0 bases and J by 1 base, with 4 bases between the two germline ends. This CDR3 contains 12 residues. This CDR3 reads CAWSVGSYEQYF. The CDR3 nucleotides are TGTGCCTGGAGTGTGGGATCCTACGAGCAGTACTTC.

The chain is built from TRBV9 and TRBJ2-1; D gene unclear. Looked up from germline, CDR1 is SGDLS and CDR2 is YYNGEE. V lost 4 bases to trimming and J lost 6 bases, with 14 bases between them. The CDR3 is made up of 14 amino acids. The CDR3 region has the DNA TGTGCCAGCAGCATGGAACAATCATCCAATGAGCAGTTCTTC. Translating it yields CASSMEQSSNEQFF.

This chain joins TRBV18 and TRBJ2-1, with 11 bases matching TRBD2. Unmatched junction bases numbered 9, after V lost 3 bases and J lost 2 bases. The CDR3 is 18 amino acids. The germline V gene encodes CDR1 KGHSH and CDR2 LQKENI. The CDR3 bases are TGTGCCAGCTCACCTCCAATAGGGACTAGCGGAGCCTACAATGAGCAGTTCTTC. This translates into CASSPPIGTSGAYNEQFF.

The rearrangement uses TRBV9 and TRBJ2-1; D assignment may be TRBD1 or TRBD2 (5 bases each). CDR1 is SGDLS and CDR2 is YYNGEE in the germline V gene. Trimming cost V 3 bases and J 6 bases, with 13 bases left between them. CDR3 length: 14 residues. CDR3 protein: CASSAPVRGNEQFF. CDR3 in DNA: TGTGCCAGCAGCGCCCCCGTGAGGGGCAATGAGCAGTTCTTC.

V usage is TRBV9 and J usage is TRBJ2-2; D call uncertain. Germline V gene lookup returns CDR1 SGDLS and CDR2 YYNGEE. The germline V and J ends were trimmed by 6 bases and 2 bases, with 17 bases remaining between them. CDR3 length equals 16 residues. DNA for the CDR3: TGTGCCAGCACCGATTCGCGGCAGGATAACACCGGGGAGCTGTTTTTT. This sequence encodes CASTDSRQDNTGELFF.

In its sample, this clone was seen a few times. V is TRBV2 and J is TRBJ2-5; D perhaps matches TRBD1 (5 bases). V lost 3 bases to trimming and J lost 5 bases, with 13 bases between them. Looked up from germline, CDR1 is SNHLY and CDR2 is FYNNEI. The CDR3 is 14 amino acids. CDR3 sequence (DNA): TGTGCCAGCAGTGACCTACAAGGGGCCGAGACCCAGTACTTC. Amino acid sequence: CASSDLQGAETQYF.

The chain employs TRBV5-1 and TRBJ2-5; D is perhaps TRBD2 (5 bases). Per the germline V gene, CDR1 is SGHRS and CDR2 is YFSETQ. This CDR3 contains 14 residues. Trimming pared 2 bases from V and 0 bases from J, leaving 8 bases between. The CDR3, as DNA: TGCGCCAGCAGCTTTCGGGAAAACCAAGAGACCCAGTACTTC. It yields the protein CASSFRENQETQYF.

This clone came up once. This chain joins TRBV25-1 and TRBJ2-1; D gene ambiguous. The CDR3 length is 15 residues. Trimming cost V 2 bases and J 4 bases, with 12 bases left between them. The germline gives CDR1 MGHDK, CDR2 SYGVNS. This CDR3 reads CASSEENGRYNEQFF. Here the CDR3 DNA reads TGTGCCAGCAGTGAAGAAAACGGCAGGTACAATGAGCAGTTCTTC.

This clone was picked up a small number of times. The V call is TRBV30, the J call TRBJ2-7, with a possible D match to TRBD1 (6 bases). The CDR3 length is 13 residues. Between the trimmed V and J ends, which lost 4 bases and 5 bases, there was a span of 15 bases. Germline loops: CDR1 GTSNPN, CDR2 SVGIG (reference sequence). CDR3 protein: CAWNRDIPHEQYF. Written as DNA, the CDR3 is TGTGCCTGGAACCGGGACATCCCCCACGAGCAGTACTTC.

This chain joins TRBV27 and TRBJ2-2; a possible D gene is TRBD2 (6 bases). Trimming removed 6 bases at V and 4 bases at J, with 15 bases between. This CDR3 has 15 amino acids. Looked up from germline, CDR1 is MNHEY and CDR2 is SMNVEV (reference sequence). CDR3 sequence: CASSTVVEGTGELFF. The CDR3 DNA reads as TGTGCCAGCAGCACGGTGGTGGAGGGCACCGGGGAGCTGTTTTTT.

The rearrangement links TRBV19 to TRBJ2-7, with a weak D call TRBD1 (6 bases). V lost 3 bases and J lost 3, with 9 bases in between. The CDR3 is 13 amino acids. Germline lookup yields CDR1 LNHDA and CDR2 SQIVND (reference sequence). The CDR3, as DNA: TGTGCCAGTAGTATCACAGGGAGCTACGAGCAGTACTTC. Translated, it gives CASSITGSYEQYF.

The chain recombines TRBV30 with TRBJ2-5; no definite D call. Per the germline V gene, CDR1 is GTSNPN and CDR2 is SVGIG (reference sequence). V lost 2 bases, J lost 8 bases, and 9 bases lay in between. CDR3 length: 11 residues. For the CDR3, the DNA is TGTGCCTGGAGTTCACAGCATACCCAGTACTTC. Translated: CAWSSQHTQYF.

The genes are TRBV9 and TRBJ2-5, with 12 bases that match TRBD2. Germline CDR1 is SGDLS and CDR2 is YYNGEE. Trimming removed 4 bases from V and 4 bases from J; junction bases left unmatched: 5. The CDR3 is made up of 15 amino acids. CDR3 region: CASSPLAGGSETQYF. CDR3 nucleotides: TGTGCCAGCAGCCCACTAGCGGGAGGTTCAGAGACCCAGTACTTC.

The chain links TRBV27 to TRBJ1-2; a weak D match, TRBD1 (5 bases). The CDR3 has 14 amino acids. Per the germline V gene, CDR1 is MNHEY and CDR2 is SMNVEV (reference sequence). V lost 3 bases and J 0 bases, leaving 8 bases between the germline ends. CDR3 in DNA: TGTGCCAGCAGTTTCGGCAGGGCTAACTATGGCTACACCTTC. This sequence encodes CASSFGRANYGYTF.

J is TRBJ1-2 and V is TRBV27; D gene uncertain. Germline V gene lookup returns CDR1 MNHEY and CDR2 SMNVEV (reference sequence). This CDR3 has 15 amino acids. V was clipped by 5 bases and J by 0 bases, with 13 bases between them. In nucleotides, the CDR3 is TGTGCCAGCAGTAGGCTGGGGATTACTAACTATGGCTACACCTTC. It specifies CASSRLGITNYGYTF.

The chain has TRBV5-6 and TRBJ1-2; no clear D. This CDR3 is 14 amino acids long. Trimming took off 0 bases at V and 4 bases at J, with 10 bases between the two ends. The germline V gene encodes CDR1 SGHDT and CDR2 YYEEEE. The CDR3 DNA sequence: TGTGCCAGCAGCTTGGAAATGAAGATCTATGGCTACACCTTC. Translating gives CASSLEMKIYGYTF.

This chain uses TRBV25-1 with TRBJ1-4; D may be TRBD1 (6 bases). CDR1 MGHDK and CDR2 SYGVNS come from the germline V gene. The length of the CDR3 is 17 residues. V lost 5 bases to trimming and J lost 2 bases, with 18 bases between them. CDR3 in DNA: TGTGCCAGCAGTCAACCGCGTGCAGGGGTCACTAATGAAAAACTGTTTTTT. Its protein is CASSQPRAGVTNEKLFF.

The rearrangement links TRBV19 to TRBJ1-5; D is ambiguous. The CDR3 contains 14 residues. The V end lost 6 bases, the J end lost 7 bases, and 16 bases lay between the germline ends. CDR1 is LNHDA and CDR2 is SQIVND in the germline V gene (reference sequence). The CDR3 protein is CASRPAAEYQPQHF. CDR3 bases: TGTGCCAGTAGGCCGGCAGCAGAGTACCAGCCCCAGCATTTT.

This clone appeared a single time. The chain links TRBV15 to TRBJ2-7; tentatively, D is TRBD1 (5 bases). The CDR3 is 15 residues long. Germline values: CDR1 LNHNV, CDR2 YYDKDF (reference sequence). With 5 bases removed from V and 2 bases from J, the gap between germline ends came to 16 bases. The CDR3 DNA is TGTGCCACCAGCCCAGGTAGGGGCCCCCCCTACGAGCAGTACTTC. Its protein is CATSPGRGPPYEQYF.

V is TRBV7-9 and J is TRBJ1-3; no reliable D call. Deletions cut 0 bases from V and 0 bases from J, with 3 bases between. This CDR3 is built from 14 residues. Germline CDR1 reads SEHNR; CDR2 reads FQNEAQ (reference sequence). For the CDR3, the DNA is TGTGCCAGCAGCTTAGCAGCCTCTGGAAACACCATATATTTT. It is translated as CASSLAASGNTIYF.

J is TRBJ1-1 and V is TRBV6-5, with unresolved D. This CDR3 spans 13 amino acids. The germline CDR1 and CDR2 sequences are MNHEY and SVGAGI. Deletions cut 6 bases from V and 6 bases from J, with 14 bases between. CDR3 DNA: TGTGCCAGCAGCCGTCTTCCAAGCGCTGAAGCTTTCTTT. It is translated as CASSRLPSAEAFF.

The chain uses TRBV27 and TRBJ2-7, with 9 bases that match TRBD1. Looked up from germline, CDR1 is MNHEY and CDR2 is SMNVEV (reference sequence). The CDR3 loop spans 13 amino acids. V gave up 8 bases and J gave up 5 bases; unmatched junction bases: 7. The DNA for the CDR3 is TGTGCCAGCCGACAGGGGGTGTGGAACGAGCAGTACTTC. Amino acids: CASRQGVWNEQYF.

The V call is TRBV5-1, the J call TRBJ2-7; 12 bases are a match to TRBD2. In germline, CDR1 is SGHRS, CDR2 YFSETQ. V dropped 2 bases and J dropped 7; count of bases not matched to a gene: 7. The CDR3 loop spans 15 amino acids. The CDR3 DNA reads TGCGCCAGCAGCTTCCGGACTAGCGGGAACAAGGAGCAGTACTTC. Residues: CASSFRTSGNKEQYF. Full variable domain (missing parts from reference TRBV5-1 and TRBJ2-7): KAGVTQTPRYLIKTRGQQVTLSCSPISGHRSVSWYQQTPGQGLQFLFEYFSETQRNKGNFPGRFSGRQFSNSRSEMNVSTLELGDSALYLCASSFRTSGNKEQYFGPGTRLTVT.

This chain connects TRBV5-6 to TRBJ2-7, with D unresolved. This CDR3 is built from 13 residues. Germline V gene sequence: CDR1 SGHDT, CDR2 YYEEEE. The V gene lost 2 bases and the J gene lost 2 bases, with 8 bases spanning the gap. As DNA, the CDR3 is TGTGCCAGCAGCTTCTTAGGGCCCTACGAGCAGTACTTC. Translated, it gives CASSFLGPYEQYF.